The clone carrying this TCR beta chain has just a few counts. The read finishes 3 residues shy of the CDR3 end, and the germline J gene is used to complete it. This specimen comes from a study of T cell clonality in common variable immunodeficiency. Sequencing used immunoSEQ multiplex PCR; TCRdb keeps in-frame clones, though not all of them. The sample counts about 52,000 clones, none seen once; the ten largest own 2% to 2.5%. The CDR3 is 16 residues long. V shed 1 base and J shed 6 bases, with 15 bases lying between them. Germline assignment: CDR1 LNHDA and CDR2 SQIVND (reference sequence). The TCR originated in a person aged 18 to 70 in good health. V is TRBV19 and J is TRBJ2-2; tentatively, D is TRBD1 (6 bases). The specimen sequenced was peripheral blood mononuclear cells. The CDR3: CASSIAFRQVAGELFF. CDR3 DNA, as far as it was read: TGTGCCAGTAGTATAGCCTTCCGACAGGTGGCCGGGGAG.